These T cell receptor beta chains were read from a single sample in a study of blood T cell repertoires in COVID-19. TCRdb keeps only in-frame clones here, not all; method: immunoSEQ multiplex PCR. The table lists about 95,000 clones, 89% of them singletons, with about 3.3% in the top ten. The sample consisted of peripheral blood. All receptors come from a woman aged 70-85 years with acute or convalescent COVID-19. Both conserved end residues are part of each CDR3. A D gene is named only where the DNA matches it firmly. The size field is filled for only some rows; it gives once, few, many or a size class.

J: TRBJ2-5; D: TRBD1; V: TRBV18; size: NA; CDR3: CASSQTGVETQYF; DNA: TGTGCCAGCTCACAGACAGGGGTGGAGACCCAGTACTTC
J: TRBJ2-1; D: TRBD2; V: TRBV2; size: NA; CDR3: CASSAAGGYSYNEQFF; DNA: TGTGCCAGCAGCGCTGCGGGGGGGTACTCCTACAATGAGCAGTTCTTC
J: TRBJ2-2; D: TRBD2; V: TRBV24-1; size: NA; CDR3: CATSRTSGASGELFF; DNA: TGTGCCACCAGCCGGACTAGCGGGGCCTCCGGGGAGCTGTTTTTT
J: TRBJ2-5; D: TRBD1; V: TRBV29-1; size: NA; CDR3: CSVEDAGQGLVTQYF; DNA: TGCAGCGTTGAAGATGCCGGACAGGGGTTGGTGACCCAGTACTTC
J: TRBJ1-1; D: NA; V: TRBV15; size: NA; CDR3: CATREQGWDTEAFF; DNA: TGTGCCACCAGGGAACAGGGTTGGGACACTGAAGCTTTCTTT
J: TRBJ1-5; D: NA; V: TRBV30; size: NA; CDR3: CAWSVLTDNQPQHF; DNA: TGTGCCTGGAGTGTACTGACAGACAATCAGCCCCAGCATTTT
J: TRBJ1-6; D: NA; V: TRBV4-1; size: NA; CDR3: CASSQDRSRGTLSSYNSPLHF; DNA: TGCGCCAGCAGCCAAGATCGGTCCCGGGGTACCCTGAGCTCCTATAATTCACCCCTCCACTTT
J: TRBJ1-1; D: NA; V: TRBV5-1; size: NA; CDR3: CASSLGGPEAFF; DNA: TGCGCCAGCAGCTTGGGTGGGCCTGAAGCTTTCTTT
J: TRBJ2-5; D: TRBD2; V: TRBV3-1/TRBV3-2; size: NA; CDR3: CASSQDRLAGGRETQYF; DNA: TGTGCCAGCAGCCAAGATCGACTAGCGGGGGGAAGAGAGACCCAGTACTTC
J: TRBJ1-5; D: TRBD1; V: TRBV6-5; size: NA; CDR3: CASSYGTGNQPQHF; DNA: TGTGCCAGCAGTTACGGGACAGGGAATCAGCCCCAGCATTTT
J: TRBJ2-4; D: NA; V: TRBV5-1; size: NA; CDR3: CASSLALSGSEGIQYF; DNA: TGCGCCAGCAGCTTGGCCTTAAGTGGTAGTGAGGGCATTCAGTACTTC
J: TRBJ2-1; D: TRBD2; V: TRBV7-6; size: NA; CDR3: CASSLSVYGRDEQFF; DNA: TGTGCCAGCAGCTTATCAGTATACGGGAGGGATGAGCAGTTCTTC
J: TRBJ2-7; D: NA; V: TRBV6-4; size: once; CDR3: CASSRDRDTGEQYF; DNA: TGTGCCAGCAGTCGGGACCGGGACACAGGCGAGCAGTACTTC
J: TRBJ2-4; D: TRBD1; V: TRBV28; size: NA; CDR3: CASSSPGTGKNIQYF; DNA: TGTGCCAGCAGTTCGCCAGGGACAGGGAAAAACATTCAGTACTTC
J: TRBJ1-1; D: TRBD1; V: TRBV6-1; size: once; CDR3: CASSDQGAVNTEAFF; DNA: TGTGCCAGCAGTGATCAGGGGGCGGTTAACACTGAAGCTTTCTTT
J: TRBJ1-4; D: TRBD1; V: TRBV28; size: NA; CDR3: CASTPGTGMTNEKLFF; DNA: TGTGCCAGCACCCCCGGGACAGGGATGACTAATGAAAAACTGTTTTTT
J: TRBJ2-3; D: NA; V: TRBV3-1/TRBV3-2; size: NA; CDR3: CASSQEGRGADTQYF; DNA: TGTGCCAGCAGCCAAGAGGGTAGGGGTGCAGATACGCAGTATTTT
J: TRBJ2-1; D: TRBD1; V: TRBV7-2; size: NA; CDR3: CASRGLSGQGYNEQFF; DNA: TGTGCCAGCAGGGGCCTCTCGGGACAGGGGTACAATGAGCAGTTCTTC
J: TRBJ2-3; D: TRBD2; V: TRBV11-2; size: NA; CDR3: CASTLRPGGYTDTQYF; DNA: TGTGCCAGCACCCTCCGGCCCGGGGGGTACACAGATACGCAGTATTTT
J: TRBJ1-5; D: NA; V: TRBV6-5; size: NA; CDR3: CASSYVGGQPQHF; DNA: TGTGCCAGCAGTTACGTCGGGGGTCAGCCCCAGCATTTT
J: TRBJ2-6; D: NA; V: TRBV27; size: NA; CDR3: CASGKLGGSGANVLTF; DNA: TGTGCCAGCGGCAAATTGGGAGGCTCTGGGGCCAACGTCCTGACTTTC
J: TRBJ1-1; D: NA; V: TRBV12-3/TRBV12-4; size: NA; CDR3: CASSLLGGTEAFF; DNA: TGTGCCAGCAGTTTATTAGGGGGCACTGAAGCTTTCTTT
J: TRBJ2-7; D: TRBD2; V: TRBV3-1/TRBV3-2; size: NA; CDR3: CASSSAGLTYEQYF; DNA: TGTGCCAGCAGTTCAGCGGGACTTACCTACGAGCAGTACTTC
J: TRBJ1-3; D: NA; V: TRBV7-9; size: once; CDR3: CASRPGVGNTIYF; DNA: TGTGCCAGCAGGCCGGGTGTCGGAAACACCATATATTTT
J: TRBJ1-3; D: NA; V: TRBV4-2; size: NA; CDR3: CASSPRPHGGGNTIYF; DNA: TGTGCCAGCAGCCCACGACCCCACGGGGGTGGAAACACCATATATTTT
J: TRBJ2-2; D: TRBD2; V: TRBV3-1/TRBV3-2; size: NA; CDR3: CASSFTSGRTGELFF; DNA: TGTGCCAGCAGCTTCACTAGCGGGAGAACCGGGGAGCTGTTTTTT
J: TRBJ1-5; D: NA; V: TRBV24-1; size: NA; CDR3: CATSDPTKGNNQPQHF; DNA: TGTGCCACCAGTGATCCGACAAAAGGAAATAATCAGCCCCAGCATTTT
J: TRBJ1-5; D: NA; V: TRBV7-2; size: NA; CDR3: CASSLYGGAEPNQPQHF; DNA: TGTGCCAGCAGCTTATACGGGGGTGCGGAGCCCAATCAGCCCCAGCATTTT
J: TRBJ2-5; D: TRBD2; V: TRBV7-9; size: NA; CDR3: CASSPPSRGARETQYF; DNA: TGTGCCAGCAGCCCCCCCTCGCGGGGGGCCCGTGAGACCCAGTACTTC
J: TRBJ2-7; D: TRBD2; V: TRBV29-1; size: NA; CDR3: CSVSPARLADSSYEQYF; DNA: TGCAGCGTCTCTCCCGCCCGACTAGCGGACAGCTCCTACGAGCAGTACTTC
J: TRBJ2-2; D: NA; V: TRBV10-2; size: NA; CDR3: CASSDAGSGSGELFF; DNA: TGCGCCAGCAGTGATGCAGGATCTGGGTCCGGGGAGCTGTTTTTT
J: TRBJ1-2; D: TRBD1; V: TRBV5-1; size: NA; CDR3: CASSHGQGASYGYTF; DNA: TGCGCCAGCAGCCACGGACAGGGGGCCAGCTATGGCTACACCTTC
J: TRBJ2-1; D: NA; V: TRBV19; size: NA; CDR3: CASTPLQGWNNEQFF; DNA: TGTGCCAGTACCCCCTTGCAGGGCTGGAACAATGAGCAGTTCTTC
J: TRBJ2-3; D: TRBD2; V: TRBV29-1; size: NA; CDR3: CSVSSGGSTDTQYF; DNA: TGCAGCGTATCAAGCGGGGGGAGCACAGATACGCAGTATTTT
J: TRBJ2-1; D: TRBD2; V: TRBV18; size: NA; CDR3: CASSPPRDPSGKQFF; DNA: TGTGCCAGCTCACCACCCAGGGACCCTAGCGGAAAGCAGTTCTTC
J: TRBJ1-2; D: NA; V: TRBV28; size: NA; CDR3: CASSSPSGGAGGYTF; DNA: TGTGCCAGCAGTTCCCCGAGCGGGGGCGCAGGTGGCTACACCTTC
J: TRBJ1-1; D: TRBD1; V: TRBV19; size: NA; CDR3: CASSIHRDRGLVNTEAFF; DNA: TGTGCCAGTAGTATCCACCGGGACAGGGGATTGGTGAACACTGAAGCTTTCTTT
J: TRBJ1-2; D: NA; V: TRBV6-1; size: few; CDR3: CASSEGSWGTYYGYTF; DNA: TGTGCCAGCAGTGAAGGATCCTGGGGCACCTACTATGGCTACACCTTC
J: TRBJ2-6; D: NA; V: TRBV11-2; size: NA; CDR3: CASSFGTYGANVLTF; DNA: TGTGCCAGCAGCTTCGGGACATATGGGGCCAACGTCCTGACTTTC
J: TRBJ2-1; D: NA; V: TRBV7-9; size: NA; CDR3: CASTNTGLNEQFF; DNA: TGTGCCAGCACCAATACAGGGCTCAATGAGCAGTTCTTC
J: TRBJ1-4; D: NA; V: TRBV6-2/TRBV6-3; size: NA; CDR3: CASSYGQPKLTSNEKLFF; DNA: TGTGCCAGCAGTTACGGGCAGCCAAAGCTTACATCTAATGAAAAACTGTTTTTT
J: TRBJ1-6; D: NA; V: TRBV11-2; size: NA; CDR3: CASQPDSQKSPLHF; DNA: TGTGCCAGCCAACCGGACAGCCAAAAATCACCCCTCCACTTT
J: TRBJ2-3; D: TRBD2; V: TRBV7-9; size: NA; CDR3: CASSGGTSGVRTDTQYF; DNA: TGTGCCAGCAGCGGCGGGACTAGCGGGGTGCGCACAGATACGCAGTATTTT
J: TRBJ1-1; D: NA; V: TRBV5-1; size: NA; CDR3: CASSYSTNTEAFF; DNA: TGCGCCAGCAGCTACTCCACGAACACTGAAGCTTTCTTT
J: TRBJ2-3; D: TRBD2; V: TRBV6-6; size: NA; CDR3: CASSYSKRGATDTQYF; DNA: TGTGCCAGCAGTTACTCGAAGCGGGGTGCCACAGATACGCAGTATTTT
J: TRBJ2-3; D: NA; V: TRBV19; size: NA; CDR3: CASKSTGRTDTQYF; DNA: TGTGCCAGCAAGTCGACAGGGAGGACAGATACGCAGTATTTT
J: TRBJ2-5; D: NA; V: TRBV4-1; size: NA; CDR3: CASSHRERPETQYF; DNA: TGCGCCAGCAGCCACCGGGAGCGACCGGAGACCCAGTACTTC
J: TRBJ1-1; D: NA; V: TRBV4-1; size: NA; CDR3: CASSQNTWMGRGTEAFF; DNA: TGCGCCAGCAGCCAAAATACGTGGATGGGAAGGGGCACTGAAGCTTTCTTT
J: TRBJ1-5; D: TRBD1; V: TRBV6-4; size: NA; CDR3: CASSVDRDQPQHF; DNA: TGTGCCAGCAGTGTGGACAGGGACCAGCCCCAGCATTTT